The rows below give T cell receptor beta chains drawn from one sample of a study of graft-versus-host responses after intestinal transplantation. Their cognate antigens are unknown. Sequenced by immunoSEQ multiplex PCR; TCRdb stores in-frame clones only, minus some. The sample contains tens of thousands of clones, 90% to 95% of which appear only once. Here the sequenced sample was unstimulated CD8+ T cells sorted from spleen or lymph node cells, taken before intestinal transplant. The receptors were gathered from a human donor who received an intestinal transplant. Each CDR3 is given with its conserved first and last residue. A D gene is named only where the DNA matches it firmly. Clone sizes are given selectively: once, few, many, or a class where the clone is expanded.

j_gene,d_gene,v_gene,abundance,CDR3nt,CDR3aa
TRBJ1-6,-,TRBV4-1,-,TGCGCCAGCAGCCAAGAGGGCAGGAATAATTCACCCCTCCACTTT,CASSQEGRNNSPLHF
TRBJ1-2,-,TRBV5-6,-,TGTGCCAGCAGCTTGATTCAGGAGGGAGACGGGGGCTACACCTTC,CASSLIQEGDGGYTF
TRBJ2-5,-,TRBV7-9,once,TGTGCCAGCAGCCCCGTGGGCGAAGAGACCCAGTACTTC,CASSPVGEETQYF
TRBJ2-1,TRBD2,TRBV7-9,-,TGTGCCAGCAGCTCACGACTAGCGGGGGATATACACAATGAGCAGTTCTTC,CASSSRLAGDIHNEQFF
TRBJ2-7,-,TRBV9,once,TGTGCCAGCAGCCTCCGGACAGAGGAGGACGAGCAGTACTTC,CASSLRTEEDEQYF
TRBJ1-2,TRBD1,TRBV4-3,-,TGCGCCAGCAGCCAAGGTCTCCTGACCGGACAGGCCGTCCCGTATGGCTACACCTTC,CASSQGLLTGQAVPYGYTF
TRBJ1-6,-,TRBV27,-,TGTGCCAGCAGCTTACACAGCTCCTATAATTCACCCCTCCACTTT,CASSLHSSYNSPLHF
TRBJ1-5,-,TRBV27,few,TGTGCCAGCAGTTCCACCCTGATGAGGGCCCAGCATTTT,CASSSTLMRAQHF
TRBJ2-7,-,TRBV19,once,TGTGCCAGTAGTATAGACCTCTACGAGCAGTACTTC,CASSIDLYEQYF
TRBJ2-1,TRBD2,TRBV13,-,TGTGCCAGCCCACCCCCCCGGACTAGCGGGGGTGGTGAGCAGTTCTTC,CASPPPRTSGGGEQFF
TRBJ1-1,-,TRBV30,-,TGTGCCTGGAGTGTATCGGGGAGCACTGAAGCTTTCTTT,CAWSVSGSTEAFF
TRBJ1-2,-,TRBV6-1,-,TGTGCCAGCAGTGAAGATGAGGACGGGGCTAACTATGGCTACACCTTC,CASSEDEDGANYGYTF
TRBJ2-7,TRBD2,TRBV27,-,TGTGCCAGCAGTCCCGGGACTAGCTCCTACGAGCAGTACTTC,CASSPGTSSYEQYF
TRBJ1-2,-,TRBV9,-,TGTGCCAGCAGCGTAGCCGAGGGGGGGGATAACTATGGCTACACCTTC,CASSVAEGGDNYGYTF
TRBJ2-7,-,TRBV6-4,-,TGTGCCAGCAGTCTAAACCTCAAGTACTTC,CASSLNLKYF
TRBJ1-2,-,TRBV7-8,-,TGTGCCAGCAGCTTAACAGGGCGGGGGTATGGCTACACCTTC,CASSLTGRGYGYTF
TRBJ2-1,TRBD2,TRBV7-6,-,TGTGCCAGCAGCTTAACCTCTAGCGGCTTCAATGAGCAGTTCTTC,CASSLTSSGFNEQFF
TRBJ2-1,TRBD1,TRBV9,-,TGTGCCAGCAGCCCGGACAGGGTGAATGAGCAGTTCTTC,CASSPDRVNEQFF
TRBJ2-1,TRBD2,TRBV5-6,-,TGTGCCAGCAGCCAACTCGGGACTAGCGGGTTTAGCTCCTACAATGAGCAGTTCTTC,CASSQLGTSGFSSYNEQFF
TRBJ2-1,-,TRBV6-1,-,TGTGCCAGCGGCGGACAGCCCCCGCGAAGGAAGCAGTTCTTC,CASGGQPPRRKQFF
TRBJ2-5,-,TRBV7-9,once,TGTGCCAGCAGCTTATTGATAGCAGCCGTGGAGACCCAGTACTTC,CASSLLIAAVETQYF
TRBJ1-2,-,TRBV5-6,once,TGTGCCAGCGCGGGGGGTAATTATGGCTACACCTTC,CASAGGNYGYTF
TRBJ1-6,TRBD1,TRBV2,-,TGTGCCAGCAGTGAAATATGGACAGGGACTTCTTCACCCCTCCACTTT,CASSEIWTGTSSPLHF
TRBJ2-7,TRBD2,TRBV29-1,-,TGCAGCGTTGAACCCTGGACTAGCGGGTCCTCCTACGAGCAGTACTTC,CSVEPWTSGSSYEQYF
TRBJ2-3,TRBD2,TRBV5-3,-,TGTGCCAGAAGCCCAGGACTAGCGGGAGTGTTAGATACGCAGTATTTT,CARSPGLAGVLDTQYF
TRBJ2-7,TRBD2,TRBV4-2,-,TGTGCCAGCAGCCTAATAGCGGGGGAGTCCTACGAGCAGTACTTC,CASSLIAGESYEQYF
TRBJ2-6,-,TRBV4-1,-,TGCGCCAGTCGACAGACTTTGACCAACGTCCTGACTTTC,CASRQTLTNVLTF
TRBJ2-7,TRBD2,TRBV19,-,TGTGCCAGTAGTGCCTCCTCCGGGACTAGAGCCTACGAGCAGTACTTC,CASSASSGTRAYEQYF
TRBJ2-7,TRBD1,TRBV5-4,-,TGTGCCAGCAGCAGAGGCCAGGGGGACAGCTCCTACGAGCAGTACTTC,CASSRGQGDSSYEQYF
TRBJ1-1,-,TRBV7-6,-,TGTGCCAGCAGCGTAGGAATACGGGGTACGACTGAAGCTTTCTTT,CASSVGIRGTTEAFF
TRBJ1-1,TRBD1,TRBV4-1,-,TGCGCCAGCAGCCAAGTACTCACAGGGGGCCGGGCTGAAGCTTTCTTT,CASSQVLTGGRAEAFF
TRBJ2-7,-,TRBV9,-,TGTGCCAGCAGCGTAGCGCCAGTGACCTACGAGCAGTACTTC,CASSVAPVTYEQYF
TRBJ1-5,-,TRBV27,once,TGTGCCAGCAGTTGGGGGGGTCCCAATCAGCCCCAGCATTTT,CASSWGGPNQPQHF
TRBJ2-2,-,TRBV27,-,TGTGCCAGCAGTCTTACGGGGGGCTACACCGGGGAGCTGTTTTTT,CASSLTGGYTGELFF
TRBJ2-1,TRBD2,TRBV14,-,TGTGCCAGCAGCCAACCGAGCGGGAGGTATTACAATGAGCAGTTCTTC,CASSQPSGRYYNEQFF
TRBJ1-5,-,TRBV27,few,TGTGCCAGCAGTTCCCCAGATCAGCCCCAGCATTTT,CASSSPDQPQHF
TRBJ1-3,TRBD1,TRBV10-1,few,TGCGCCAGCAGTGAGGCAGGGACAGCCGGAAACACCATATATTTT,CASSEAGTAGNTIYF
TRBJ2-7,TRBD2,TRBV27,-,TGTGCCAGCAGTTTAGTAGCGGGAGAGGTCCACGAGCAGTACTTC,CASSLVAGEVHEQYF
TRBJ2-7,TRBD1,TRBV27,-,TGTGCCAGCAGTGGGACAGGCTTCTCCTACGAGCAGTACTTC,CASSGTGFSYEQYF
TRBJ1-5,-,TRBV28,-,TGTGCCAGCAGTCCCGACAGTGGCCAGCCCCAGCATTTT,CASSPDSGQPQHF
TRBJ2-4,-,TRBV7-8,-,TGTGCCAGCAGCGACGACCCGGAACAGGATACGGACATTCAGTACTTC,CASSDDPEQDTDIQYF